Presented here are 30 T cell receptor beta chains from one specimen sequenced in a study of T cells expressing NK-cell markers. TCRdb reprocessed the 5' RACE reads; each CDR3 protein has one entry and no DNA is given. The specimen's table records hundreds of thousands of distinct CDR3 sequences. Sequenced: blood T cells: a sorted CD56 or NKG2C T cell subset, CD4+ or CD8+ T cells, or bulk PBMC T cells (not recorded which). These receptors were obtained from a man aged 18-75 years in good health.

The V gene is TRBV28, the J gene TRBJ2-7; TCRdb outputs TRBD1, but without DNA this stays unchecked. The CDR3 totals 16 residues. CDR1 is MDHEN and CDR2 is SYDVKM in the germline V gene. CDR3: CASSLLSTGKSYEQYF.

The gene calls are TRBV20-1 and TRBJ1-1; with no DNA, the TCRdb D assignment of TRBD1 cannot be verified. This CDR3 is built from 13 residues. Per germline, CDR1 DFQATT and CDR2 SNEGSKA (reference sequence). CDR3 in amino acids: CSAPGGGRTEAFF.

The rearrangement links TRBV5-1 to TRBJ2-1; TCRdb reports TRBD2, a call that lacks DNA to check it against. The CDR3 consists of 16 residues. Germline CDR1 is SGHRS and CDR2 is YFSETQ. CDR3 amino acids: CASSLVGGGAKNEQFF.

The chain is built from TRBV12-3 or TRBV12-4 and TRBJ1-2; TCRdb reports TRBD1, a call that lacks DNA to check it against. CDR3 size: 16 residues. CDR3: CASKGTGGIRNYGYTF.

V usage is TRBV3-1 and J usage is TRBJ2-7; the D gene TCRdb calls, TRBD1, cannot be checked with no DNA. The germline V gene has CDR1 LGHDT and CDR2 YNNKEL (reference sequence). The CDR3 contains 14 residues. CDR3 protein: CASSQPGQGYEQYF.

The chain uses TRBV7-2 and TRBJ2-1; TCRdb's D call, TRBD2, is unchecked because there is no DNA. The CDR3 is made up of 15 amino acids. Germline V gene data show CDR1 as SGHTA and CDR2 as FQGNSA. This CDR3 reads CASSLASSGYNEQFF.

The chain couples TRBV6-1 to TRBJ2-5; absent DNA, TCRdb's TRBD1 call cannot be checked. This CDR3 contains 15 residues. In germline, CDR1 is MNHNS, CDR2 SASEGT. CDR3 in amino acids: CASSEARGGRETQYF.

This CDR3 reads CASSPTLAGNTGELFF. The rearrangement joins TRBV2 to TRBJ2-2; the TRBD2 assignment by TCRdb is unverifiable without DNA. CDR3 size: 16 residues. Germline V gene data show CDR1 as SNHLY and CDR2 as FYNNEI.

J is TRBJ2-1 and V is TRBV7-9; TCRdb indicates TRBD1, and absent DNA this call remains unverified. Germline assignment: CDR1 SEHNR and CDR2 FQNEAQ (reference sequence). This CDR3 contains 15 residues. The CDR3 loop reads CASSPWQGIYNEQFF.

This sequence joins TRBV5-5 and TRBJ1-1. This CDR3 comprises 13 residues. Looked up from germline, CDR1 is SGHKS and CDR2 is YYEKEE (reference sequence). The CDR3 here is CASSFSDRTEAFF.

The genes are TRBV20-1 and TRBJ2-7; there is no DNA to check the TCRdb D call of TRBD1. This CDR3 has 12 amino acids. Germline V gene sequence: CDR1 DFQATT, CDR2 SNEGSKA (reference sequence). CDR3 region: CSAETGGSEQYF.

The chain couples TRBV7-6 to TRBJ1-1; the TRBD1 assignment by TCRdb is unverifiable without DNA. The length of the CDR3 is 16 residues. Looked up from germline, CDR1 is SGHVS and CDR2 is FNYEAQ. The CDR3 loop is CASSLATGTVNTEAFF.

J is TRBJ2-5 and V is TRBV7-9; TCRdb's assignment of TRBD1 cannot be checked, as there is no DNA. The length of the CDR3 is 16 residues. Germline CDR1 reads SEHNR; CDR2 reads FQNEAQ (reference sequence). CDR3 residues: CASSFTRGRGEETQYF. The full variable domain, with the rest looked up from reference TRBV7-9 and TRBJ2-5, is DTGVSQNPRHKITKRGQNVTFRCDPISEHNRLYWYRQTLGQGPEFLTYFQNEAQLEKSRLLSDRFSAERPKGSFSTLEIQRTEQGDSAMYLCASSFTRGRGEETQYFGPGTRLLVL.

The chain recombines TRBV6-1 with TRBJ1-2; TCRdb reports TRBD1, a call that lacks DNA to check it against. The CDR3 is 14 residues long. The germline V gene encodes CDR1 MNHNS and CDR2 SASEGT. CDR3 sequence reads: CASSIGTGTYGYTF.

This chain connects TRBV13 to TRBJ1-3. The length of the CDR3 is 14 residues. Germline CDR1 is PRHDT and CDR2 is FYEKMQ (reference sequence). CDR3: CASSLGLLKDTIYF.

The CDR3 reads CASSPGTGMSVNEQFF. The V call is TRBV18, the J call TRBJ2-1; TCRdb outputs TRBD1, but without DNA this stays unchecked. This CDR3 comprises 16 residues. CDR1 is KGHSH and CDR2 is LQKENI in the germline V gene.

The rearrangement uses TRBV27 and TRBJ2-5. CDR1 is MNHEY and CDR2 is SMNVEV in the germline V gene (reference sequence). The length of the CDR3 is 12 residues. CDR3 amino acids: CAIPSARETQYF.

The gene calls are TRBV12-3 or TRBV12-4 and TRBJ2-7; TCRdb calls TRBD2, which cannot be checked without DNA. CDR3 length equals 13 residues. CDR3 sequence: CASSKMDFSEQYF.

V is TRBV7-9 and J is TRBJ1-2. Germline CDR1 and CDR2: SEHNR and FQNEAQ (reference sequence). The CDR3 totals 15 residues. CDR3 sequence: CASSFYPQRNYGYTF.

This rearrangement joins TRBV4-1 to TRBJ2-7; TCRdb calls TRBD1, which cannot be checked without DNA. From germline, CDR1 is MGHRA and CDR2 YSYEKL. The length of the CDR3 is 17 residues. CDR3 in amino acids: CASSQVTRGASSYEQYF.

The CDR3 loop is CASRTSGRPLEEQYF. V is TRBV6-2 or TRBV6-3 and J is TRBJ2-7; no DNA is available, so the TRBD2 call from TCRdb remains unchecked. Germline V CDR1 and CDR2: MNHEY, SVGEGT. This CDR3 contains 15 residues.

This rearrangement joins TRBV20-1 to TRBJ2-2; TCRdb's D call, TRBD2, is unchecked because there is no DNA. This CDR3 is built from 16 residues. The germline gives CDR1 DFQATT, CDR2 SNEGSKA (reference sequence). CDR3 in amino acids: CSARDATRVNTGELFF.

The rearrangement links TRBV7-7 to TRBJ2-5; TCRdb's D call of TRBD2 is untestable without DNA. The CDR3 has 15 residues. Per germline, CDR1 SSHAT and CDR2 FNYEAQ (reference sequence). The CDR3 here is CASSSGGGNQETQYF.

This rearrangement joins TRBV18 to TRBJ1-4. Germline V lookup: CDR1 KGHSH, CDR2 LQKENI. The CDR3 totals 12 residues. CDR3 residues: CASSPPRGKVVF.

The V call is TRBV12-3 or TRBV12-4, the J call TRBJ1-1; without DNA, the TCRdb call of TRBD1 cannot be checked. The CDR3 consists of 16 residues. The CDR3 reads CASSFNTGGRRTEAFF.

The chain carries TRBV3-1 and TRBJ2-5. CDR1 and CDR2 (germline): LGHDT, YNNKEL (reference sequence). The CDR3 is 13 residues long. CDR3 in amino acids: CAIQRHDRETQYF.

The J gene is TRBJ1-5, the V gene TRBV27; TCRdb proposes TRBD1, but this gene call is untestable without DNA. This CDR3 has 15 amino acids. Germline CDR1 is MNHEY and CDR2 is SMNVEV (reference sequence). Here the CDR3 reads CASSRQGSSNQPQHF.

The chain is built from TRBV20-1 and TRBJ1-5; TCRdb outputs TRBD1, but without DNA this stays unchecked. The germline CDR1 and CDR2 sequences are DFQATT and SNEGSKA (reference sequence). The CDR3 is 13 amino acids. The CDR3: CSAQGGGNQPQHF.

The rearrangement uses TRBV2 and TRBJ1-2. The CDR3 is 13 residues long. CDR1 and CDR2 from the germline V gene are SNHLY and FYNNEI. This CDR3 reads CASSGASPYGYTF.

V gene TRBV2 combines with J gene TRBJ2-5; TCRdb returns TRBD2, unconfirmable since there is no DNA. The germline V gene encodes CDR1 SNHLY and CDR2 FYNNEI. The CDR3 extends over 16 amino acids. CDR3 amino acids: CASRHQGLALQETQYF.